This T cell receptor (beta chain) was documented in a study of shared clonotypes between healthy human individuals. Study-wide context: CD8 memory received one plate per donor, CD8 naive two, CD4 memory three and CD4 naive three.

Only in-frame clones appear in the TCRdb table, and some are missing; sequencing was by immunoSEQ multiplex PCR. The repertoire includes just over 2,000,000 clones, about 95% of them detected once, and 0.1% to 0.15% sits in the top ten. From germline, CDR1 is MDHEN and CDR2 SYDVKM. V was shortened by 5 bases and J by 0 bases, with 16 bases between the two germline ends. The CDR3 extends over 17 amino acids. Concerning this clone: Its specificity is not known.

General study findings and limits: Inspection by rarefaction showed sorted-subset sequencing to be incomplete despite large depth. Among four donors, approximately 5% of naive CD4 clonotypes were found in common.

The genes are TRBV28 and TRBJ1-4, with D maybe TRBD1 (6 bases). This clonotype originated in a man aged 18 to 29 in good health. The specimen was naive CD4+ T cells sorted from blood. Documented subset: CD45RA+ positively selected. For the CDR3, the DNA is TGTGCCAGCAGTCCCCGCTGGGGGCGGGCAACTAATGAAAAACTGTTTTTT. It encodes CASSPRWGRATNEKLFF.